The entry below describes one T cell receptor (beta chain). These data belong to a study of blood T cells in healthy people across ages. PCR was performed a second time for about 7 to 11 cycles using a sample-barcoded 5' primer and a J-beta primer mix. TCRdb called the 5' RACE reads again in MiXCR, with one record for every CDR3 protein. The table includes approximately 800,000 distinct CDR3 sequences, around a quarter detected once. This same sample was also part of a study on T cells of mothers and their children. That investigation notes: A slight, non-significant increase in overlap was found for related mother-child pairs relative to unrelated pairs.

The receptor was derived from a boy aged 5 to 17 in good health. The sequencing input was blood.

CDR3 residues: CASRGDKLFEAFF. The CDR3 DNA is TGTGCCTCCCGTGGGGACAAATTATTTGAAGCTTTCTTT. The chain couples TRBV10-3 to TRBJ1-1, with D possibly matching TRBD1 (6 bases). The CDR3 is made up of 13 amino acids. Per germline, CDR1 ENHRY and CDR2 SYGVKD. Trimming took off 11 bases at V and 7 bases at J, with 20 bases between the two ends.